This T cell receptor beta chain was retrieved from a study of blood T cells in healthy people across ages. The second PCR ran roughly 6 to 12 cycles with a sample-barcoded 5' primer and J-beta primers. The template-switch adaptor, which had 12 random nucleotides, put a tag on each cDNA molecule. TCRdb itself ran the 5' RACE reads through MiXCR, one entry per CDR3 protein. The sample yields 980,000 or so distinct CDR3 sequences, around 46% seen once. Isolation per sample recovered at least 6.5 million PBMCs. This clonotype was observed at least ten times. The V gene's germline CDR1 is SGHRS and CDR2 YFSETQ. V dropped 2 bases and J dropped 8 bases, with 11 bases sitting between them. This CDR3 is built from 13 residues.

The chain joins TRBV5-1 to TRBJ2-1; TRBD1 is a possible D gene (5 bases). Sequenced: blood. The source of this sequence is a man younger than 40 in good health. The CDR3 DNA follows: TGCGCCAGCAGCTTAGGGGATTGGGATGAGCAGTTCTTC. Its translation: CASSLGDWDEQFF.